This TCR beta chain was sequenced in a study of CD8 T cells in Susac syndrome (dated by TCRdb to about 2019). Some background on the complete study: Whether CD8+ T cell activation and differentiation in Susac syndrome was antigen driven was tested using repertoire sequencing.

RNA was extracted using the RNeasy kit, and roughly 0.45 to 1 microgram was reverse transcribed with random hexamers. The immunoSEQ multiplex PCR assay, covering 54 Vbeta and 13 Jbeta segments, was used to amplify TCR beta CDR3 regions. PCR amplification bias was corrected using a synthetic template baseline for primer optimization and computational correction. Per the authors' processing: Only productive sequences were kept, with reads annotated to V, D and J genes according to IMGT and analyzed in immunoSEQ Analyzer. Clonality was calculated as one minus the Shannon entropy normalized by log2 of the number of productive unique sequences. Public and private clones were assessed among the 100 most prevalent clones of each patient and control. Clones were defined as Susac-specific when absent from the healthy and MS cohorts, from fewer than 1,300 published viral clones and from other ImmuneACCESS disease sequences. The public reads were run again by TCRdb, first through fastp at Q25 and then through MiXCR, and only productive beta chains were kept. Records with the same CDR3 protein are collapsed into one entry carrying the most frequent genes and DNA. Here the V and J calls rest on TCRdb's processing, not on the authors' analysis. The sample table records nearly 200,000 distinct CDR3 sequences; about 95% of these occur just once. The ten largest clones capture approximately 0.097% of the sample.

High-throughput TCR beta sequencing profiled peripheral blood CD8+ and CD4+ T cells from healthy donors, Susac syndrome patients and multiple sclerosis patients. Treatment-naive patients with stable or active relapsing-remitting disease fulfilling revised McDonald criteria were used as multiple sclerosis controls. Bulk CD8+ and CD4+ T cells were purified by magnetic negative isolation, while CD8+ TEMRA cells were enriched using FACS. Blood was drawn into EDTA tubes, processed within 24 hours, and PBMCs were isolated by density gradient centrifugation. PBMCs intended for TCR sequencing were cryopreserved in liquid nitrogen and thawed later in a water bath at 37 degrees C. The sorted or isolated CD4+, CD8+ and CD8+ TEMRA cells reached a purity of at least 90%. Summary of the overall study and its limitations: The TCR sequencing and HLA analysis was acknowledged to have included a relatively small number of individuals.

V is clipped by 3 bases and J by 8 bases, and the sequence between their germline boundaries is 13 bases long. Spanning cysteine to phenylalanine, the CDR3 consists of 12 amino acids. Left in the record is the CDR3 DNA by itself, 36 bases read in frame from the first base. CDR1 and CDR2, per the germline V gene, are SQVTM and ANQGSEA. As for this clonotype: What this receptor recognizes is not known. One base away there is no much larger clone; base qualities are not given.

The chain couples TRBV29-1 to TRBJ1-1; the D gene is unclear. This TCR was recovered from a human donor with multiple sclerosis. Source material: CD4+ T cells from PBMCs. The nucleotide sequence is TGCAGCGTTGACAGCCTCCCAAGGGAAGCTTTCTTT. Translated, it reads CSVDSLPREAFF.